This entry lists 23 T cell receptor beta chains sequenced from one sample in a study of blood T cell repertoires in COVID-19. This table comes from immunoSEQ multiplex PCR, and its TCRdb copy is limited to in-frame clones, with some not included. Among more than 95,000 clones listed, approximately 81% were seen once. Sequencing input: peripheral blood. These TCRs come from a man of 80 years or more with acute or convalescent COVID-19.

The J gene is TRBJ2-7, the V gene TRBV6-6; 10 bases are a match to TRBD1. V lost 5 bases, J lost 2 bases, and 6 bases stayed unmatched. Germline assignment: CDR1 MNHNY and CDR2 SVGAGI (reference sequence). The CDR3 has 15 residues. CDR3 sequence (DNA): TGTGCCAGCAGTCCGCGGGACAGGGGACCCTACGAGCAGTACTTC. As protein: CASSPRDRGPYEQYF.

This clone was counted a single time. The chain links TRBV7-9 to TRBJ1-1; TRBD1 might be the D (6 bases). From germline, CDR1 is SEHNR and CDR2 FQNEAQ (reference sequence). Trimming took off 2 bases at V and 5 bases at J, with 18 bases between the two ends. This CDR3 is 16 amino acids long. CDR3 sequence reads: CASSLPGPVRGTEAFF. CDR3 nucleotides: TGTGCCAGCAGCTTACCGGGACCCGTGAGGGGGACTGAAGCTTTCTTT. Based on the CDR3 plus reference TRBV7-9 and TRBJ1-1, the full variable domain is DTGVSQNPRHKITKRGQNVTFRCDPISEHNRLYWYRQTLGQGPEFLTYFQNEAQLEKSRLLSDRFSAERPKGSFSTLEIQRTEQGDSAMYLCASSLPGPVRGTEAFFGQGTRLTVV.

The CDR3 sequence: CASSPLTGTGILTGELFF. As DNA, the CDR3 is TGTGCCAGCTCACCACTAACCGGGACTGGGATACTCACCGGGGAGCTGTTTTTT. J is TRBJ2-2 and V is TRBV18; possibly TRBD2 for D (6 bases). V lost 1 base and J 4 bases, leaving 19 bases between the germline ends. CDR1 is KGHSH and CDR2 is LQKENI in the germline V gene. The CDR3 has 18 amino acids.

The gene calls are TRBV6-6 and TRBJ2-5; tentatively, D is TRBD2 (7 bases). From germline, CDR1 is MNHNY and CDR2 SVGAGI (reference sequence). The CDR3 consists of 15 residues. V lost 2 bases and J lost 4, with 14 bases in between. CDR3 in amino acids: CASSYTRGGGETQYF. The DNA for the CDR3 is TGTGCCAGCAGTTACACGAGGGGGGGAGGAGAGACCCAGTACTTC.

The chain carries TRBV10-3 and TRBJ1-1; 8 bases map to TRBD1. With V trimmed by 4 bases and J by 0 bases, 4 bases remained unmatched. This CDR3 comprises 15 residues. CDR1 and CDR2 from the germline V gene are ENHRY and SYGVKD. CDR3 sequence reads: CAISARQGLNTEAFF. The CDR3 DNA follows: TGTGCCATCAGTGCCAGACAGGGGTTGAACACTGAAGCTTTCTTT.

The gene calls are TRBV7-6 and TRBJ2-7; possibly TRBD2 for D (7 bases). This CDR3 spans 16 amino acids. V was trimmed by 4 bases and J by 4 bases, leaving 20 bases between them. Per the germline V gene, CDR1 is SGHVS and CDR2 is FNYEAQ. The CDR3 DNA is TGTGCCAGCAGCTCCGGACTGAACGGGGGGCTTTACGAGCAGTACTTC. It encodes CASSSGLNGGLYEQYF.

The J gene is TRBJ2-3, the V gene TRBV9; 9 nucleotides line up with TRBD2. The CDR3 length is 17 residues. The trim removed 4 bases at V and 1 base at J, leaving 10 bases unmatched. The germline V gene encodes CDR1 SGDLS and CDR2 YYNGEE. In DNA, the CDR3 is TGTGCCAGCAGCCTCAGAGAGCTAGCGGGGCGCACAGATACGCAGTATTTT. It yields the protein CASSLRELAGRTDTQYF.

CDR3 sequence reads: CASSPRDYQETQYF. CDR3 in DNA: TGCGCCAGCAGCCCGCGGGACTACCAAGAGACCCAGTACTTC. The rearrangement links TRBV4-1 to TRBJ2-5; a weak D match, TRBD2 (6 bases). CDR1 and CDR2 from the germline V gene are MGHRA and YSYEKL. The CDR3 spans 14 residues. The V and J ends lost 4 bases and 0 bases respectively, with 9 bases between them.

The J gene is TRBJ2-1, the V gene TRBV2; 7 bases are a match to TRBD1. The germline V gene has CDR1 SNHLY and CDR2 FYNNEI. There are 14 residues in the CDR3. V lost 5 bases, J lost 3 bases, and 4 bases stayed unmatched. The CDR3 DNA sequence: TGTGCCAGCAGTAAGGGACAGCTCTACAATGAGCAGTTCTTC. Translated: CASSKGQLYNEQFF.

V is TRBV19 and J is TRBJ2-7, with 9 bases lining up with TRBD2. The germline V gene encodes CDR1 LNHDA and CDR2 SQIVND (reference sequence). This CDR3 is built from 18 residues. V was clipped by 5 bases and J by 0 bases; unmatched bases: 14. CDR3 sequence: CASSPRRAGGPSSYEQYF. CDR3 coding DNA: TGTGCCAGTAGTCCCCGGAGGGCGGGAGGGCCAAGCTCCTACGAGCAGTACTTC. Together with reference TRBV19 and TRBJ2-7, the CDR3 gives the full variable domain: DGGITQSPKYLFRKEGQNVTLSCEQNLNHDAMYWYRQDPGQGLRLIYYSQIVNDFQKGDIAEGYSVSREKKESFPLTVTSAQKNPTAFYLCASSPRRAGGPSSYEQYFGPGTRLTVT.

V and J are TRBV19 and TRBJ1-1; TRBD1 is a possible D gene (5 bases). Trimming pared 1 base from V and 7 bases from J, leaving 10 bases between. CDR1 LNHDA and CDR2 SQIVND come from the germline V gene (reference sequence). CDR3 length equals 13 residues. The chain's CDR3 is CASSIGQSLEAFF. CDR3 bases: TGTGCCAGTAGTATAGGACAGTCCCTTGAAGCTTTCTTT.

This chain links TRBV6-6 with TRBJ1-2; perhaps TRBD1 as D (5 bases). The germline V gene encodes CDR1 MNHNY and CDR2 SVGAGI (reference sequence). V lost 2 bases to trimming and J lost 2 bases, with 12 bases between them. This CDR3 spans 15 amino acids. The CDR3 protein is CASSYGQGRNYGYTF. The CDR3 coding sequence is TGTGCCAGCAGTTACGGGCAGGGTAGAAACTATGGCTACACCTTC.

J is TRBJ1-2 and V is TRBV5-1, with TRBD1 matching over 8 bases. The V and J ends lost 5 bases and 3 bases, in that order; junction bases with no gene match: 9. The CDR3 consists of 15 residues. Germline CDR1 is SGHRS and CDR2 is YFSETQ. CDR3 sequence reads: CASSRVSGGDYGYTF. DNA for the CDR3: TGCGCCAGCAGTAGGGTTTCAGGGGGCGACTATGGCTACACCTTC.

About this clone: Other DNA sequences in this sample translate to the same CDR3. In DNA form, the CDR3 reads TGTGCCAGCAGCCAAGTATCAGGGAACTCACCCCTCCACTTT. Translated: CASSQVSGNSPLHF. This chain joins TRBV3-1 (or the pseudogene TRBV3-2) and TRBJ1-6; possibly TRBD1 for D (5 bases). Per germline, CDR1 LGHDT and CDR2 YNNKEL (reference sequence). V was shortened by 1 base and J by 10 bases, with 11 bases between the two germline ends. The CDR3 loop spans 14 amino acids.

The chain uses TRBV6-2 or TRBV6-3 and TRBJ2-1; TRBD1 aligns across 9 bases. CDR1 is MNHEY, CDR2 SVGEGT, per germline. The CDR3 covers 14 residues. V was clipped by 6 bases and J by 7 bases; unmatched bases: 7. The CDR3 spells CASSRRGTGNEQFF. The CDR3 coding sequence is TGTGCCAGCAGCAGAAGGGGGACAGGGAATGAGCAGTTCTTC.

This clone was found once. The genes are TRBV10-3 and TRBJ2-7, with D tentatively TRBD1 (6 bases). Germline V gene data show CDR1 as ENHRY and CDR2 as SYGVKD. Between the trimmed V and J ends, which lost 3 bases and 7 bases, there was a span of 10 bases. The CDR3 extends over 12 amino acids. The CDR3 nucleotides are TGTGCCATCAGTGACCAGGGGCGGGAGCAGTACTTC. Its protein product is CAISDQGREQYF.

V gene TRBV19 combines with J gene TRBJ1-4; D perhaps matches TRBD1 (5 bases). Trimming pared 6 bases from V and 2 bases from J, leaving 13 bases between. The CDR3 consists of 15 residues. CDR1 and CDR2 from the germline V gene are LNHDA and SQIVND (reference sequence). The CDR3 coding sequence is TGTGCCAGTAGGGGGGACTCGGGCACTAATGAAAAACTGTTTTTT. Translating it yields CASRGDSGTNEKLFF.

This clone was recorded only once. In DNA form, the CDR3 reads TGTGCCAGCAGTTCCCTGACAGGGATGAACACTGAAGCTTTCTTT. Residues: CASSSLTGMNTEAFF. The chain employs TRBV28 and TRBJ1-1; 7 positions match TRBD1. The CDR3 is made up of 15 amino acids. J was trimmed by 0 bases and V by 4 bases; bases with no gene match: 5. The germline gives CDR1 MDHEN, CDR2 SYDVKM.

This sequence joins TRBV6-2 or TRBV6-3 and TRBJ2-4, with D possibly being TRBD1 (6 bases). Trimming cost V 4 bases and J 2 bases, with 12 bases left between them. Per the germline V gene, CDR1 is MNHEY and CDR2 is SVGEGT. The CDR3 totals 15 residues. As DNA, the CDR3 is TGTGCCAGCAGTTGGGACACAGGCTCCAAAAACATTCAGTACTTC. This sequence encodes CASSWDTGSKNIQYF.

This sequence joins TRBV2 and TRBJ1-5; D not certain. Germline V gene lookup returns CDR1 SNHLY and CDR2 FYNNEI. V was shortened by 4 bases and J by 6 bases, with 7 bases between the two germline ends. This CDR3 is built from 12 residues. The CDR3, as DNA: TGTGCCAGCAGTGGTTCTGTTCAGCCCCAGCATTTT. Translation gives CASSGSVQPQHF.

The chain carries TRBV19 and TRBJ2-7; 7 nucleotides agree with TRBD1. The ends lost 4 bases at V and 5 bases at J; junction bases unmatched: 8. The germline V gene has CDR1 LNHDA and CDR2 SQIVND (reference sequence). The CDR3 totals 14 residues. This CDR3 is CASSRRTGVDEQYF. The CDR3 DNA is TGTGCCAGTAGTAGACGAACAGGGGTTGACGAGCAGTACTTC.

This chain links TRBV18 with TRBJ1-4; TRBD1 matches 10 bases. Germline loops: CDR1 KGHSH, CDR2 LQKENI. V lost 4 bases and J lost 8; bases outside the gene matches: 4. The CDR3 is 14 amino acids. CDR3 sequence (DNA): TGTGCCAGCTCACAGGGACAGGGGAACGAAAAACTGTTTTTT. Translated: CASSQGQGNEKLFF.

The chain joins TRBV5-1 to TRBJ1-1; 9 nucleotides match TRBD1. V lost 3 bases, J lost 1 base, and 4 bases stayed unmatched. The V gene's germline CDR1 is SGHRS and CDR2 YFSETQ. The CDR3 consists of 15 residues. CDR3 DNA: TGCGCCAGCAGCTCCGGGACAGGGAAGAACACTGAAGCTTTCTTT. Translating it yields CASSSGTGKNTEAFF.